The 18 T cell receptor beta chains given below trace back to one sample, sequenced in a study of blood T cell repertoires in COVID-19. Sequenced by immunoSEQ multiplex PCR; TCRdb stores in-frame clones only, minus some. This sample carries about 210,000 clones, 83% of them seen once, and the ten largest clones take under 3%. The sample was peripheral blood. Every receptor here comes from a man in his fifties or sixties with active or convalescent COVID-19.

This clone appeared a few times. The V and J genes are TRBV7-3 and TRBJ1-1; 9 bases agree with TRBD1. V was pared by 5 bases and J by 4 bases, with 2 bases of the junction left unmatched. CDR1 SGHTA and CDR2 FQGTGA come from the germline V gene. This CDR3 is built from 13 residues. CDR3: CASSTTGGTEAFF. The CDR3 DNA sequence: TGTGCCAGCAGCACGACAGGGGGCACTGAAGCTTTCTTT.

This chain joins TRBV28 and TRBJ2-2, with a tentative D call TRBD1 (6 bases). Germline V gene data show CDR1 as MDHEN and CDR2 as SYDVKM. The CDR3 length is 14 residues. Trimming pared 5 bases from V and 6 bases from J, leaving 13 bases between. The CDR3 DNA sequence: TGTGCCAGCAGTCCTGGGGCAGGGGCCGGGGAGCTGTTTTTT. Its translation: CASSPGAGAGELFF.

The J gene is TRBJ2-2, the V gene TRBV9; D gene uncertain. V lost 0 bases and J lost 3, with 12 bases in between. The CDR3 runs 16 residues. CDR1 and CDR2 (germline): SGDLS, YYNGEE. The CDR3 DNA follows: TGTGCCAGCAGCGTAGCTAGTCGGCGATACACCGGGGAGCTGTTTTTT. Protein: CASSVASRRYTGELFF. The entire variable domain, with the rest obtained from reference TRBV9 and TRBJ2-2, is as follows: DSGVTQTPKHLITATGQRVTLRCSPRSGDLSVYWYQQSLDQGLQFLIQYYNGEERAKGNILERFSAQQFPDLHSELNLSSLELGDSALYFCASSVASRRYTGELFFGEGSRLTVL.

The V gene is TRBV18, the J gene TRBJ2-6; no firm D call. Germline CDR1 reads KGHSH; CDR2 reads LQKENI. This CDR3 contains 14 residues. V dropped 2 bases and J dropped 6 bases, with 8 bases sitting between them. The CDR3: CASSPAGKANVLTF. CDR3 bases: TGTGCCAGCTCACCAGCAGGTAAGGCCAACGTCCTGACTTTC.

This rearrangement joins TRBV7-9 to TRBJ2-7; TRBD1 matches at 9 bases. The germline CDR1 and CDR2 sequences are SEHNR and FQNEAQ (reference sequence). This CDR3 contains 12 residues. V shed 5 bases, J shed 4 bases, and the junction held 0 bases outside the gene matches. The CDR3 is CASSGTGYEQYF. The CDR3 DNA is TGTGCCAGCAGCGGGACAGGGTACGAGCAGTACTTC.

The V and J genes are TRBV30 and TRBJ1-5; D is possibly TRBD1 (6 bases). The CDR3 spans 15 residues. Trimming cost V 0 bases and J 1 base, with 10 bases left between them. From germline, CDR1 is GTSNPN and CDR2 SVGIG (reference sequence). The chain's CDR3 is CAWSVGGTSNQPQHF. CDR3 in DNA: TGTGCCTGGAGTGTGGGAGGGACAAGCAATCAGCCCCAGCATTTT.

The count of this clone is one. The chain employs TRBV30 and TRBJ1-4; D is uncertain. The CDR3 contains 12 residues. Germline V gives CDR1 GTSNPN, CDR2 SVGIG (reference sequence). V was pared by 3 bases and J by 10 bases, with 12 bases between. CDR3 DNA: TGTGCCTGGAGCGAGGATGGTGGAAAACTGTTTTTT. Amino acids: CAWSEDGGKLFF. The whole variable domain, remainder taken from reference TRBV30 and TRBJ1-4, is SQTIHQWPATLVQPVGSPLSLECTVEGTSNPNLYWYRQAAGRGLQLLFYSVGIGQISSEVPQNLSASRPQDRQFILSSKKLLLSDSGFYLCAWSEDGGKLFFGSGTQLSVL.

The chain has TRBV19 and TRBJ2-5; tentatively, D is TRBD1 (5 bases). From germline, CDR1 is LNHDA and CDR2 SQIVND (reference sequence). Between the trimmed V and J ends, which lost 10 bases and 1 base, there was a span of 13 bases. The CDR3 length is 13 residues. The CDR3 sequence: CATSRQLQETQYF. CDR3 coding DNA: TGTGCCACCTCACGACAGCTCCAAGAGACCCAGTACTTC.

The chain employs TRBV7-8 and TRBJ1-1, with D unclear. Trimming shortened V by 2 bases and J by 9 bases, and 13 bases separated the two germline ends. The CDR3 length is 13 residues. CDR1 and CDR2 (germline): SGHVS, FQNEAQ. For the CDR3, the DNA is TGTGCCAGCAGCTTAAGAGCGGAAAGGAAAGCTTTCTTT. Amino acids: CASSLRAERKAFF.

The chain uses TRBV10-2 and TRBJ2-1, with no clear D. This CDR3 has 15 residues. V lost 3 bases, J lost 0 bases, and 9 bases lay in between. Germline lookup yields CDR1 WSHSY and CDR2 SAAADI. This CDR3 is CASSELSNSYNEQFF. The CDR3 nucleotides read TGCGCCAGCAGTGAACTTTCTAACTCCTACAATGAGCAGTTCTTC.

This chain uses TRBV11-2 with TRBJ2-2; 9 bases match TRBD2. Germline trimming cut 6 bases from V and 5 bases from J; bases unmatched to any gene: 10. The V gene's germline CDR1 is SGHAT and CDR2 FQNNGV. The CDR3 sequence is 16 residues long. The CDR3 spells CASRNLAGEGTGELFF. The CDR3, as DNA: TGTGCCAGCAGGAACTTAGCGGGAGAAGGGACCGGGGAGCTGTTTTTT.

The chain recombines TRBV11-3 with TRBJ2-1; 10 nucleotides agree with TRBD1. The CDR3 extends over 17 amino acids. V was pared by 4 bases and J by 7 bases, with 13 bases of the junction left unmatched. CDR1 is SGHNT and CDR2 is YENEEA in the germline V gene. CDR3 loop: CASSWRTGGPKGNEQFF. The CDR3 DNA sequence: TGTGCCAGCAGCTGGAGGACAGGGGGGCCCAAGGGGAATGAGCAGTTCTTC.

The V call is TRBV6-6, the J call TRBJ1-1, with D maybe TRBD1 (5 bases). Per the germline V gene, CDR1 is MNHNY and CDR2 is SVGAGI (reference sequence). Trimming left V 2 bases short and J 4 bases short, with 11 bases between. CDR3 length: 14 amino acids. This CDR3 reads CASSYLTGGTEAFF. As DNA, the CDR3 is TGTGCCAGCAGTTACCTAACCGGGGGCACTGAAGCTTTCTTT.

The chain recombines TRBV7-3 with TRBJ2-1; the D gene is possibly TRBD1 (6 bases). Germline CDR1 and CDR2: SGHTA and FQGTGA. The CDR3 is 13 amino acids. With 1 base removed from V and 9 bases from J, the gap between germline ends came to 10 bases. CDR3 residues: CASSLMGAGEQFF. The CDR3 bases are TGTGCCAGCAGCTTAATGGGGGCAGGTGAGCAGTTCTTC. The full variable domain, rest sourced from reference TRBV7-3 and TRBJ2-1, is GAGVSQTPSNKVTEKGKYVELRCDPISGHTALYWYRQSLGQGPEFLIYFQGTGAADDSGLPNDRFFAVRPEGSVSTLKIQRTERGDSAVYLCASSLMGAGEQFFGPGTRLTVL.

The chain uses TRBV5-4 and TRBJ2-7, with 10 bases matching TRBD2. The CDR3 extends over 14 amino acids. CDR1 is SGHNT, CDR2 YYREEE, per germline (reference sequence). Trimming at V came to 2 bases and at J to 6 bases, leaving 5 bases not matched to a gene. The chain's CDR3 is CASSFQRGGREQYF. The CDR3 DNA follows: TGTGCCAGCAGCTTCCAGCGGGGGGGCCGCGAGCAGTACTTC.

This chain connects TRBV30 to TRBJ1-1; D is possibly TRBD1 (6 bases). Germline lookup yields CDR1 GTSNPN and CDR2 SVGIG (reference sequence). V gave up 5 bases and J gave up 3 bases, with 10 bases separating them. The CDR3 runs to 12 residues. The CDR3 DNA sequence: TGTGCCTGGCTACAGGGTCACACTGAAGCTTTCTTT. It encodes CAWLQGHTEAFF.

The V call is TRBV9, the J call TRBJ1-2, with D tentatively TRBD1 (5 bases). This CDR3 has 13 amino acids. Trimming shortened V by 4 bases and J by 5 bases, and 12 bases separated the two germline ends. The germline V gene encodes CDR1 SGDLS and CDR2 YYNGEE. The CDR3 nucleotides read TGTGCCAGCAGCTTAGGGGAGGGGTATGGCTACACCTTC. Its protein is CASSLGEGYGYTF. The complete variable domain, with remaining parts taken from reference TRBV9 and TRBJ1-2, reads DSGVTQTPKHLITATGQRVTLRCSPRSGDLSVYWYQQSLDQGLQFLIQYYNGEERAKGNILERFSAQQFPDLHSELNLSSLELGDSALYFCASSLGEGYGYTFGSGTRLTVV.

The chain employs TRBV4-3 and TRBJ1-3; D perhaps matches TRBD1 (5 bases). Germline CDR1 reads LGHNA; CDR2 reads YSLEER. Trimming left V 0 bases short and J 5 bases short, with 11 bases between. CDR3 length: 15 amino acids. CDR3 loop: CASSQDMPGRNTIYF. CDR3 DNA: TGCGCCAGCAGCCAAGATATGCCAGGGCGAAACACCATATATTTT.